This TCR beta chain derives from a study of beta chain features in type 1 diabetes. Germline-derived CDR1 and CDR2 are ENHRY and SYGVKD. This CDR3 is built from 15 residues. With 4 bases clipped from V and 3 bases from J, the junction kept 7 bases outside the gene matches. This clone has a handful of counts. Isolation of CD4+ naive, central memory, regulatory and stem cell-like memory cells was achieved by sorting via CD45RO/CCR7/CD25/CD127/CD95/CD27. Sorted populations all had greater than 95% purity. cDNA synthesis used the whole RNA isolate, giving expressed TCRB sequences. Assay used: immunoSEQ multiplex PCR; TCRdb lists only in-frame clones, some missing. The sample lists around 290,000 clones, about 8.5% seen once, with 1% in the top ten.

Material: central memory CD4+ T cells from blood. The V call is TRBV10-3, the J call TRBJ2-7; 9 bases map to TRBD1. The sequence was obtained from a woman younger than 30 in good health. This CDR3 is CAISAIGQGIYEQYF. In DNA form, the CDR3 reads TGTGCCATCAGTGCGATCGGACAGGGGATCTACGAGCAGTACTTC.